Below, 27 T cell receptor beta chains from the same sample are listed, as sequenced in a study of CD8 T cells in Susac syndrome (dated by TCRdb to between 2018 and 2021). Libraries were constructed by the immunoSEQ multiplex PCR assay. RNA was extracted with the RNeasy kit and about 0.5 to 1 ug was reverse transcribed using random hexamers. The public reads were quality trimmed at Q25 with fastp and then assembled into clones with MiXCR by TCRdb, keeping productive beta chains. Each entry merges the rows of one CDR3 protein and shows their most common DNA and genes. The sample records about 140,000 distinct CDR3 sequences, roughly 94% of which are singletons. Roughly 0.14% of the sample goes to the ten largest clones. The sample taken for sequencing was CD4+ T cells from PBMCs. Source of these receptors: a human donor with Susac syndrome.

The chain couples TRBV30 to TRBJ2-2; D is uncertain. The germline gives CDR1 GTSNPN, CDR2 SVGIG (reference sequence). Deletions cut 4 bases from V and 3 bases from J, with 15 bases between. The CDR3 extends over 15 amino acids. Written as DNA, the CDR3 is TGTGCCTGGAAAAGGGTCTGGGGTGACACCGGGGAGCTGTTTTTT. Translating it yields CAWKRVWGDTGELFF.

The chain joins TRBV5-4 to TRBJ1-2; D might be TRBD1 (6 bases). The V end lost 4 bases, the J end lost 1 base, and 14 bases lay between the germline ends. The CDR3 sequence is 15 residues long. The germline CDR1 and CDR2 sequences are SGHNT and YYREEE (reference sequence). CDR3 coding DNA: TGTGCCAGCAGCAACGACAGGTCCCGTAACTATGGCTACACCTTC. This encodes CASSNDRSRNYGYTF.

J is TRBJ2-1 and V is TRBV5-1, with TRBD1 matching 8 bases. After removal of 1 base from V and 10 bases from J, the junction contained 7 bases not matched to a gene. CDR3 length equals 14 residues. In germline, CDR1 is SGHRS, CDR2 YFSETQ. The CDR3 region is CASSLSGQGHEQFF. The CDR3 nucleotides are TGCGCCAGCAGCTTGTCCGGACAGGGTCACGAGCAGTTCTTC. The variable domain in full, with the rest retrieved from reference TRBV5-1 and TRBJ2-1, is KAGVTQTPRYLIKTRGQQVTLSCSPISGHRSVSWYQQTPGQGLQFLFEYFSETQRNKGNFPGRFSGRQFSNSRSEMNVSTLELGDSALYLCASSLSGQGHEQFFGPGTRLTVL.

This clonotype occurred once. The chain couples TRBV27 to TRBJ1-1, with D tentatively TRBD1 (5 bases). The germline V and J ends were trimmed by 3 bases and 2 bases, with 13 bases remaining between them. Per the germline V gene, CDR1 is MNHEY and CDR2 is SMNVEV (reference sequence). There are 15 residues in the CDR3. The CDR3 sequence is CASSFAGGSNTEAFF. The CDR3 DNA follows: TGTGCCAGCAGTTTCGCCGGGGGAAGCAACACTGAAGCTTTCTTT.

V gene TRBV20-1 combines with J gene TRBJ1-1, with a weak D call TRBD1 (5 bases). This CDR3 has 12 amino acids. V was cut by 4 bases and J by 4 bases, with 10 bases left in between. The germline V gene encodes CDR1 DFQATT and CDR2 SNEGSKA (reference sequence). The CDR3 is CSAKEGSTEAFF. CDR3 sequence (DNA): TGCAGTGCTAAGGAGGGGAGCACTGAAGCTTTCTTT.

Only one count was recorded for this clonotype. The chain links TRBV28 to TRBJ1-6; TRBD1 aligns across 7 bases. The CDR3 is made up of 15 amino acids. V lost 7 bases to trimming and J lost 4 bases; unmatched junction nucleotides: 7. The germline V gene has CDR1 MDHEN and CDR2 SYDVKM. CDR3 in DNA: TGTGCCAGCAACCGAAGGGGACAGTATAATTCACCCCTCCACTTT. Protein sequence: CASNRRGQYNSPLHF.

Only a few counts were recorded for this clonotype. The rearrangement uses TRBV5-1 and TRBJ2-5; D might be TRBD2 (5 bases). CDR3 length: 13 residues. The ends were cut back, 2 bases at V and 3 bases at J, with 8 bases in the middle. CDR1 and CDR2 (germline): SGHRS, YFSETQ. The CDR3 nucleotides read TGCGCCAGCAGCTTTTCCGGGGAAGAGACCCAGTACTTC. Translation: CASSFSGEETQYF.

This clonotype was picked up one time. The chain recombines TRBV11-2 with TRBJ2-5; weak D call: TRBD2 (5 bases). With 5 bases removed from V and 2 bases from J, the gap between germline ends came to 12 bases. The CDR3 consists of 14 residues. CDR1 is SGHAT and CDR2 is FQNNGV in the germline V gene. CDR3 nucleotide sequence: TGTGCCAGCAGCCACCAAGGAGGTCAAGAGACCCAGTACTTC. Translation gives CASSHQGGQETQYF.

The chain recombines TRBV18 with TRBJ2-7; no clear D. This CDR3 is built from 13 residues. Trimming removed 0 bases from V and 5 bases from J, with 8 bases in between. The V gene's germline CDR1 is KGHSH and CDR2 LQKENI. The CDR3 region is CASSPPGSNEQYF. The CDR3 region has the DNA TGTGCCAGCTCACCACCGGGGTCCAACGAGCAGTACTTC.

CDR3 in DNA: TGCAGCGTTGTAGCGACATCCTACGAGCAGTACTTC. It translates to CSVVATSYEQYF. The V call is TRBV29-1, the J call TRBJ2-7, with a tentative D call TRBD2 (5 bases). Germline V lookup: CDR1 SQVTM, CDR2 ANQGSEA. This CDR3 comprises 12 residues. The V and J ends lost 4 bases and 1 base respectively, with 8 bases between them.

The genes are TRBV3-1 and TRBJ2-5; no firm D call. V was clipped by 7 bases and J by 9 bases, with 15 bases between them. The germline V gene has CDR1 LGHDT and CDR2 YNNKEL (reference sequence). CDR3 size: 12 residues. CDR3 sequence reads: CASTNLLGAQYF. The CDR3, as DNA: TGTGCCAGCACCAATCTACTTGGGGCCCAGTACTTC.

The chain is built from TRBV7-2 and TRBJ2-2; D remains unclear. Looked up from germline, CDR1 is SGHTA and CDR2 is FQGNSA. The CDR3 runs to 11 residues. The ends were cut back, 7 bases at V and 3 bases at J, with 3 bases in the middle. DNA of the CDR3: TGTGCCAGCACCCACACCGGGGAGCTGTTTTTT. Residues: CASTHTGELFF.

This chain uses TRBV7-9 with TRBJ1-1, with D tentatively TRBD1 (5 bases). Trimming left V 2 bases short and J 3 bases short, with 10 bases between. CDR1 is SEHNR, CDR2 FQNEAQ, per germline (reference sequence). The CDR3 has 14 residues. CDR3 residues: CASSLRQGYTEAFF. CDR3 in DNA: TGTGCCAGCAGCTTACGTCAGGGCTACACTGAAGCTTTCTTT.

V gene TRBV30 combines with J gene TRBJ2-2, with D perhaps TRBD2 (5 bases). The germline gives CDR1 GTSNPN, CDR2 SVGIG (reference sequence). V was cut by 3 bases and J by 3 bases, with 14 bases left in between. There are 15 residues in the CDR3. CDR3 sequence: CAWRILGSDTGELFF. As DNA, the CDR3 is TGTGCCTGGAGGATTCTAGGTAGCGACACCGGGGAGCTGTTTTTT.

The chain combines TRBV20-1 with TRBJ1-6; a possible D gene is TRBD1 (5 bases). V was shortened by 3 bases and J by 7 bases, with 13 bases between the two germline ends. This CDR3 is 14 amino acids long. Germline loops: CDR1 DFQATT, CDR2 SNEGSKA (reference sequence). Written as DNA, the CDR3 is TGCAGTGCTAGGAGGTGGTCAGGGAATTCACCCCTCCACTTT. Translation: CSARRWSGNSPLHF.

The rearrangement links TRBV20-1 to TRBJ2-3, with 10 bases aligning to TRBD2. Unmatched junction bases numbered 6, after V lost 1 base and J lost 2 bases. The CDR3 runs 16 residues. Germline V gene data show CDR1 as DFQATT and CDR2 as SNEGSKA (reference sequence). CDR3 in amino acids: CSARGVLAGATDTQYF. The CDR3 DNA reads TGCAGTGCTAGAGGTGTTCTAGCGGGAGCCACAGATACGCAGTATTTT.

The gene calls are TRBV5-4 and TRBJ1-2; D gene uncertain. This CDR3 region has 13 residues. Germline CDR1 SGHNT, CDR2 YYREEE (reference sequence). V was cut by 2 bases and J by 3 bases, with 8 bases left in between. The CDR3 coding sequence is TGTGCCAGCAGCTTAGAGGATTACTATGGCTACACCTTC. Protein product: CASSLEDYYGYTF.

This chain links TRBV9 with TRBJ1-5; perhaps TRBD1 as D (5 bases). V was cut by 0 bases and J by 0 bases, with 16 bases left in between. From germline, CDR1 is SGDLS and CDR2 YYNGEE. The CDR3 runs 18 residues. In DNA form, the CDR3 reads TGTGCCAGCAGCGTAGCTGGGGCAGAAATTCATAGCAATCAGCCCCAGCATTTT. Its protein is CASSVAGAEIHSNQPQHF.

The rearrangement uses TRBV7-2 and TRBJ1-1, with D perhaps matching TRBD1 (5 bases). V shed 0 bases and J shed 0 bases, with 8 bases lying between them. Germline CDR1 is SGHTA and CDR2 is FQGNSA. The CDR3 contains 15 residues. As DNA, the CDR3 is TGTGCCAGCAGCTTAGCTGGGGCCCTGAACACTGAAGCTTTCTTT. It translates to CASSLAGALNTEAFF.

In this sample, this clonotype turned up a few times. The genes are TRBV4-1 and TRBJ1-4, with D uncertain. Trimming left V 4 bases short and J 0 bases short, with 9 bases between. Germline CDR1 reads MGHRA; CDR2 reads YSYEKL. The CDR3 is made up of 15 amino acids. The CDR3 region is CASSRPLTTNEKLFF. For the CDR3, the DNA is TGCGCCAGCAGCCGACCTCTAACAACTAATGAAAAACTGTTTTTT.

The CDR3 loop is CASSGGTLGTPLHF. The DNA for the CDR3 is TGCGCCAGCAGCGGTGGGACCCTTGGGACACCCCTCCACTTT. This chain links TRBV5-1 with TRBJ1-6, with a possible D match to TRBD1 (5 bases). The CDR3 sequence is 14 residues long. Germline assignment: CDR1 SGHRS and CDR2 YFSETQ. V lost 4 bases and J lost 11, with 16 bases in between.

V is TRBV23-1 and J is TRBJ1-2; 7 bases fit TRBD1. TRBV23-1 is an ORF, and what it does is uncertain. The J segment lost 2 bases and the V segment lost 3 bases, leaving 18 bases of the junction unmatched. The CDR3 has 19 amino acids. The CDR3 loop reads CASSQTGWPKTTGNYGYTF. The CDR3 DNA reads as TGCGCCAGCAGTCAGACAGGGTGGCCGAAGACAACGGGAAACTATGGCTACACCTTC.

V and J are TRBV4-1 and TRBJ2-1; 12 bases are a match to TRBD2. The CDR3 has 18 residues. The V gene end was trimmed by 4 bases and the J gene end by 4 bases; junction bases not matched to a gene: 11. Per germline, CDR1 MGHRA and CDR2 YSYEKL. CDR3 sequence: CASSLQPHLAGGYNEQFF. The CDR3 nucleotides read TGCGCCAGCAGCCTCCAACCACATCTAGCGGGAGGGTACAATGAGCAGTTCTTC.

The V call is TRBV4-3, the J call TRBJ1-5; no reliable D call. CDR3 size: 14 residues. Germline CDR1 and CDR2: LGHNA and YSLEER. Trimming left V 5 bases short and J 3 bases short, with 11 bases between. The CDR3 is CASSGSYPNQPQHF. CDR3 in DNA: TGCGCCAGCAGCGGATCTTACCCCAATCAGCCCCAGCATTTT.

J is TRBJ2-1 and V is TRBV18, with 14 bases lining up with TRBD2. The V gene's germline CDR1 is KGHSH and CDR2 LQKENI. CDR3 length: 15 amino acids. Trimming removed 3 bases from V and 9 bases from J; junction bases left unmatched: 4. The CDR3 loop reads CASSPGTSGGLEQFF. The CDR3 nucleotides read TGTGCCAGCTCACCTGGGACTAGCGGGGGACTTGAGCAGTTCTTC. Looking up the rest from reference TRBV18 and TRBJ2-1 gives the full variable domain: NAGVMQNPRHLVRRRGQEARLRCSPMKGHSHVYWYRQLPEEGLKFMVYLQKENIIDESGMPKERFSAEFPKEGPSILRIQQVVRGDSAAYFCASSPGTSGGLEQFFGPGTRLTVL.

The CDR3 nucleotides read TGCAGTTGCCAGGGACAGAGCGGGGAGCTGTTTTTT. Protein product: CSCQGQSGELFF. The V and J genes are TRBV20-1 and TRBJ2-2, with 7 nucleotides matching TRBD1. The CDR3 totals 12 residues. Germline CDR1 is DFQATT and CDR2 is SNEGSKA (reference sequence). Trimming took 8 bases from V and 7 from J; bases not matched to a gene: 7.

CDR3 nucleotides: TGTGCCAGCAGCACGGACAGCGAAGCGACCCAGTACTTC. Translation: CASSTDSEATQYF. V usage is TRBV7-3 and J usage is TRBJ2-5, with TRBD1 as a possible D gene (6 bases). Germline V lookup: CDR1 SGHTA, CDR2 FQGTGA. V dropped 5 bases and J dropped 7 bases, with 14 bases sitting between them. This CDR3 is 13 amino acids long. Filled out from reference TRBV7-3 and TRBJ2-5, the complete variable domain reads GAGVSQTPSNKVTEKGKYVELRCDPISGHTALYWYRQSLGQGPEFLIYFQGTGAADDSGLPNDRFFAVRPEGSVSTLKIQRTERGDSAVYLCASSTDSEATQYFGPGTRLLVL.